Listed below are T cell receptor beta chains from one sample, sequenced in a study of T cell responses to AZD1222 COVID-19 vaccine. TCRdb's table, derived via immunoSEQ multiplex PCR, lists solely in-frame clones and lacks some. The profile shows nearly 95,000 clones, around 89% of them singletons. This material consisted of peripheral blood, taken 28 days after the second AZD1222 dose. The source of these receptors is an adult who received the AZD1222 COVID-19 vaccine. The CDR3 runs from the conserved cysteine through the conserved F or W. The D gene is left open where the match is weak. Size tells how often a clone was seen (once, few, many) or the class of an expanded clone, and some rows leave it out.

NA	TRBJ1-5	TRBV3-1/TRBV3-2	NA	TGTGCCAGCAGCCAAGATCGCGCCTCCCGGGGGGCAGGTAGCAATCAGCCCCAGCATTTT	CASSQDRASRGAGSNQPQHF
few	TRBJ1-2	TRBV6-5	NA	TGTGCCAGCACTCCCACCGGGGGGGACTACTATGGCTACACCTTC	CASTPTGGDYYGYTF
few	TRBJ1-2	TRBV11-2	TRBD1	TGTGCCAGCAGCTTAGGGACAGGCTCTGGCTACACCTTC	CASSLGTGSGYTF
NA	TRBJ2-5	TRBV7-6	TRBD1	TGTGCCAGCAGCCGACCTCGTATCAGGGCCGATCAGGGGGTTCAGGAGACCCAGTACTTC	CASSRPRIRADQGVQETQYF
NA	TRBJ2-7	TRBV7-8	NA	TGTGCCAGCAGCCGGAGGGGGGAAAGTGGCCACGAGCAGTACTTC	CASSRRGESGHEQYF
NA	TRBJ2-7	TRBV9	TRBD1	TGTGCCAGCAGCCTCGGACAGGGGCCCAACGAGCAGTACTTC	CASSLGQGPNEQYF
NA	TRBJ1-6	TRBV6-4	NA	TGTGCCAGCAGTGAGTCCCGAGGAGCTAATTCACCCCTCCACTTT	CASSESRGANSPLHF
NA	TRBJ1-4	TRBV7-9	NA	TGTGCCAGCAGCTTATCCCTGACAGCAACTAATGAAAAACTGTTTTTT	CASSLSLTATNEKLFF
NA	TRBJ1-5	TRBV6-1	NA	TGTGCCAGCAGTGAATTGAACATCCCTCAGCCCCAGCATTTT	CASSELNIPQPQHF
once	TRBJ1-2	TRBV6-5	TRBD1	TGTGCCAGCAGAAACTCCGGGACAGGGGGCAGTGGCTACACCTTC	CASRNSGTGGSGYTF
NA	TRBJ1-1	TRBV20-1	NA	TGCAGTGCTAGAGGCAACACTGAAGCTTTCTTT	CSARGNTEAFF
NA	TRBJ1-1	TRBV4-3	TRBD1	TGCGCCAGCAGCCAAGGGGTGTCAGGGGGTTGGACTGAAGCTTTCTTT	CASSQGVSGGWTEAFF
NA	TRBJ1-6	TRBV3-1/TRBV3-2	NA	TGTGCCAGCAGCCAAGAGTGGGTGGCAGGGATTATTTCACCCCTCCACTTT	CASSQEWVAGIISPLHF
NA	TRBJ1-1	TRBV30	NA	TGTGCCTGGAGTGTATCTTCTGAAGCTTTCTTT	CAWSVSSEAFF
NA	TRBJ1-1	TRBV6-5	NA	TGTGCCAGCAGTTATCTAGGATCTGAAGCTTTCTTT	CASSYLGSEAFF